This T cell receptor (beta chain) was obtained from a study of T cell responses to AZD1222 COVID-19 vaccine. Some clones are missing from TCRdb's copy, which holds only in-frame ones; the method was immunoSEQ multiplex PCR. The table includes 200,000 or so clones, around 93% detected once. The origin of this receptor is an adult in good health. This sample comprised peripheral blood, obtained on day 0 of AZD1222 vaccination.

The CDR3 region is CASSQDGGSSGNTIYF. The CDR3 nucleotides read TGTGCCAGCAGCCAAGATGGGGGATCCTCTGGAAACACCATATATTTT. The chain carries TRBV4-2 and TRBJ1-3; TRBD1 might be the D (5 bases). The germline V and J ends were trimmed by 0 bases and 0 bases, with 9 bases remaining between them. The CDR3 sequence is 16 residues long. The V gene's germline CDR1 is LGHNA and CDR2 YNFKEQ.